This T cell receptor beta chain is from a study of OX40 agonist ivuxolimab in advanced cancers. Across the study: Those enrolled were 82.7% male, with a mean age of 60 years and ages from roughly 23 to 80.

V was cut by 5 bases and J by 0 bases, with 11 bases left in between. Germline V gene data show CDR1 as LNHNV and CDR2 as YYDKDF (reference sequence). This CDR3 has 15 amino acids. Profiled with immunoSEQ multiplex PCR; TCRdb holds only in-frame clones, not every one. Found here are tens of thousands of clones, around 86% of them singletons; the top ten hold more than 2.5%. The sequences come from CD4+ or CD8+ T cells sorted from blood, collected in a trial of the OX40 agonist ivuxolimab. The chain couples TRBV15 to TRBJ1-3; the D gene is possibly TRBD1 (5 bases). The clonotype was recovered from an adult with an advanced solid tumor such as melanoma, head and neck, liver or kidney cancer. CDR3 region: CATSGRQSSGNTIYF. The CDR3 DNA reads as TGTGCCACCAGCGGGCGACAGAGCTCTGGAAACACCATATATTTT.